This paragraph covers one TCR beta chain sequence. This sample is drawn from a study of blood T cell repertoires in COVID-19. Whole-study context: Nucleic acid was either cDNA or gDNA, and it came from T cells, B-cell-depleted T cells, or PBMCs.

CDR3 length: 13 residues. Trimming stripped 0 bases from V and 1 base from J, with 4 bases between. Germline lookup yields CDR1 SGHDT and CDR2 YYEEEE. Per the original data handling: The assay estimated nucleated cells by amplifying reference gene primers. Profiled with immunoSEQ multiplex PCR; TCRdb holds only in-frame clones, not every one. V and J calls and clone size follow that table, whereas D and trimming were derived from the DNA. The sample gives 45,000 to 60,000 clones, around 90% of which show up once; around 2.7% is in the top ten. The TCR comes from a man aged 45 to 65 with active COVID-19. Sequences were obtained from peripheral blood. The chain carries TRBV5-6 and TRBJ1-1; D gene uncertain. The CDR3 protein is CASSLVWNTEAFF. The CDR3 coding sequence is TGTGCCAGCAGCTTGGTCTGGAACACTGAAGCTTTCTTT.